These 3 T cell receptor beta chains share one sample of origin, sequenced in a study of shared T cell receptors in the human thymus. Profiled with immunoSEQ multiplex PCR; TCRdb holds only in-frame clones, not every one. The sample lists hundreds of thousands of clones; around 87% were seen once. A further study also used this sample, focusing on human thymus T cells.

The sequencing input was thymocytes. The receptors derive from a boy in the first two years of life with a congenital heart defect.

The gene calls are TRBV6-5 and TRBJ2-5; 10 positions agree with TRBD1. CDR3 length: 16 residues. V lost 2 bases to trimming and J lost 5 bases; unmatched junction nucleotides: 8. Germline V CDR1 and CDR2: MNHEY, SVGAGI. As DNA, the CDR3 is TGTGCCAGCAGTTACCCCGGACAGGGGGTGGGGGAGACCCAGTACTTC. It specifies CASSYPGQGVGETQYF.

The gene calls are TRBV28 and TRBJ2-4; weak D call: TRBD1 (5 bases). In germline, CDR1 is MDHEN, CDR2 SYDVKM. This CDR3 contains 13 residues. V was cut by 3 bases and J by 7 bases, with 10 bases left in between. CDR3 sequence: CASSLAGSNIQYF. For the CDR3, the DNA is TGTGCCAGCAGTTTGGCAGGGTCCAACATTCAGTACTTC.

The count of this clone is one. The chain recombines TRBV2 with TRBJ1-2, with D possibly matching TRBD1 (5 bases). This CDR3 is 13 amino acids long. Germline CDR1 is SNHLY and CDR2 is FYNNEI. Trimming removed 3 bases from V and 3 bases from J, with 8 bases in between. For the CDR3, the DNA is TGTGCCAGCAGTGACCAGGGTTACTATGGCTACACCTTC. Translated, it gives CASSDQGYYGYTF.